This TCR beta chain was sequenced in a study of shared clonotypes between healthy human individuals. Study background: Every donor yielded three CD4 naive, three CD4 memory, two CD8 naive and one CD8 memory plate.

TCRdb's copy holds only in-frame clones and misses some; the assay was immunoSEQ multiplex PCR. The sample consists of 1 million to 1.2 million clones, 77% of them appearing once. This clone has ten or more counts. CDR3 length equals 15 residues. The germline V gene has CDR1 SGHAT and CDR2 FQNNGV. The J segment lost 1 base and the V segment lost 5 bases, leaving 4 bases of the junction unmatched. The sequencing input was memory CD4+ T cells from PBMCs. Sample subset: CD45RA-negative fraction. This receptor was taken from a man aged 18 to 30 in good health. Some clones in this sample may be carry-over from other donors' samples. The gene calls are TRBV11-2 and TRBJ1-1; 10 bases map to TRBD1. For the CDR3, the DNA is TGTGCCAGCAGCCGTGGACAGGGGGGGAACACTGAAGCTTTCTTT. It yields the protein CASSRGQGGNTEAFF. The entire variable domain, with the rest obtained from reference TRBV11-2 and TRBJ1-1, is as follows: EAGVAQSPRYKIIEKRQSVAFWCNPISGHATLYWYQQILGQGPKLLIQFQNNGVVDDSQLPKDRFSAERLKGVDSTLKIQPAKLEDSAVYLCASSRGQGGNTEAFFGQGTRLTVV.